A single sample is the source of the 5 T cell receptor beta chains below, sequenced in a study of cytomegalovirus exposure and HLA in healthy donors (TCRdb year 2017). The library came from the immunoSEQ multiplex PCR assay. For the multiplex PCR, a mixture combining 60 forward primers for TCR Vbeta segments and 13 reverse primers for TCR Jbeta segments was used. TCRdb stores this immuneACCESS table with in-frame sequences only. Part of the clones is absent; in the studies checked, under half of the shortfall reflects unresolved V genes, and no reason is known for the rest. A total of about 120,000 clones appear in this sample, around a tenth of them only once. Of the sample, around 3% is held by the ten largest clones. The sample taken for sequencing was PBMCs. The receptors were sampled from a man aged 25-40 years in good health and CMV-seronegative.

The chain has TRBV7-2 and TRBJ1-3; the D is unclear. Looked up from germline, CDR1 is SGHTA and CDR2 is FQGNSA. The CDR3 is 16 residues long. V lost 0 bases and J lost 2, with 11 bases in between. CDR3 protein: CASSLAPRITGNTIYF. The CDR3 DNA reads TGTGCCAGCAGCTTAGCGCCGCGTATCACTGGAAACACCATATATTTT.

This clone was recorded a few times. The V call is TRBV7-3, the J call TRBJ2-5; 7 bases fit TRBD2. The trim removed 5 bases at V and 5 bases at J, leaving 11 bases unmatched. CDR1 and CDR2 from the germline V gene are SGHTA and FQGTGA. This CDR3 has 15 residues. CDR3 sequence: CASSPSGRMGETQYF. The DNA of the CDR3 is TGTGCCAGCAGCCCTAGCGGTCGAATGGGGGAGACCCAGTACTTC.

This clone was picked up a small number of times. The chain couples TRBV4-1 to TRBJ2-1; 10 nucleotides align to TRBD2. The ends lost 6 bases at V and 7 bases at J; junction bases unmatched: 12. The germline V gene encodes CDR1 MGHRA and CDR2 YSYEKL. There are 16 residues in the CDR3. The CDR3 DNA reads as TGCGCCAGCAGAGTTCAAGCGGGAGGGCCGAAGAATGAGCAGTTCTTC. Protein sequence: CASRVQAGGPKNEQFF.

This clone came up a few times. The chain recombines TRBV9 with TRBJ1-1; TRBD1 matches at 8 bases. The germline V gene encodes CDR1 SGDLS and CDR2 YYNGEE. This CDR3 has 14 residues. The V segment lost 3 bases and the J segment 5 bases; nucleotides outside the gene matches: 6. The CDR3 loop reads CASSDGTGGTEAFF. The CDR3 DNA reads as TGTGCCAGCAGCGACGGAACAGGGGGTACTGAAGCTTTCTTT.

Only a few counts were recorded for this clone. V and J are TRBV7-9 and TRBJ2-7, with 9 bases lining up with TRBD1. The CDR3 sequence is 14 residues long. The V gene's germline CDR1 is SEHNR and CDR2 FQNEAQ (reference sequence). Trimming removed 5 bases from V and 6 bases from J; junction bases left unmatched: 8. In nucleotides, the CDR3 is TGTGCCAGCAGCCTTGGGACAGGGTCTCGCGAGCAGTACTTC. Translated: CASSLGTGSREQYF.